These 10 T cell receptor beta chains share one sample of origin, sequenced in a study of PD-L1 blockade in urothelial cancer (dated by TCRdb to about 2017). The time point label for this specimen denotes: pretreatment peripheral blood. Receptor libraries were prepared by the immunoSEQ multiplex PCR assay. Sourced from immuneACCESS, this table was stored by TCRdb with only in-frame sequences that have V and J called. A share of the clones is absent; for the studies checked, an unresolved V gene accounts for under half, and the remainder has no known explanation. For this sample there are around 34,000 clones; 70% to 90% appear just once. Around 15% of the sample is in the top ten clones. Specimen: PBMCs, collected around atezolizumab (anti-PD-L1) treatment. Every receptor here comes from an elderly man with urothelial cancer.

V gene TRBV11-2 combines with J gene TRBJ1-4, with a possible D match to TRBD1 (5 bases). Per the germline V gene, CDR1 is SGHAT and CDR2 is FQNNGV. This CDR3 has 14 residues. Trimming stripped 3 bases from V and 4 bases from J, with 9 bases between. CDR3: CASSLTANNEKLFF. In DNA form, the CDR3 reads TGTGCCAGCAGCTTGACAGCTAATAATGAAAAACTGTTTTTT.

CDR3 coding DNA: TGTGCCAGTAGTATAGCTACAGGGGGCATGGAGGAGCAGTACTTC. It is translated as CASSIATGGMEEQYF. This chain connects TRBV19 to TRBJ2-7, with TRBD1 matching over 9 bases. V trimming: 1 base; J trimming: 7 bases; junction bases outside the gene matches: 8. The CDR3 runs to 15 residues. Germline CDR1 LNHDA, CDR2 SQIVND (reference sequence).

V gene TRBV30 combines with J gene TRBJ2-3; 7 nucleotides agree with TRBD2. This CDR3 is 14 amino acids long. J gave up 4 bases and V 4 bases, and 8 bases lay outside the gene matches. Looked up from germline, CDR1 is GTSNPN and CDR2 is SVGIG (reference sequence). This CDR3 reads CAWIFSGSPDTQYF. The CDR3 coding sequence is TGTGCCTGGATTTTTAGCGGGTCCCCAGATACGCAGTATTTT.

V usage is TRBV30 and J usage is TRBJ2-3; the match to TRBD2 covers 11 bases. The V gene end was trimmed by 1 base and the J gene end by 4 bases; junction bases not matched to a gene: 4. The length of the CDR3 is 15 residues. The germline V gene has CDR1 GTSNPN and CDR2 SVGIG (reference sequence). The CDR3 region is CAWSELAGASDTQYF. The CDR3 DNA is TGTGCCTGGAGTGAACTAGCGGGAGCGTCAGATACGCAGTATTTT.

The rearrangement uses TRBV5-1 and TRBJ2-7; TRBD1 might be the D (6 bases). Germline values: CDR1 SGHRS, CDR2 YFSETQ. The V and J ends lost 1 base and 2 bases respectively, with 10 bases between them. There are 14 residues in the CDR3. CDR3 coding DNA: TGCGCCAGCAGCTTGTCAGGGGACCCCTACGAGCAGTACTTC. Amino acids: CASSLSGDPYEQYF.

The J gene is TRBJ1-4, the V gene TRBV28; D is unclear. The V and J ends lost 6 bases and 8 bases respectively, with 10 bases between them. The CDR3 is 12 amino acids. Germline V gene data show CDR1 as MDHEN and CDR2 as SYDVKM. CDR3 sequence (DNA): TGTGCCAGCAGCCTGGGCCCCGAAAAACTGTTTTTT. Translated: CASSLGPEKLFF.

This clone was observed once. This sequence joins TRBV6-1 and TRBJ2-4, with 7 bases that match TRBD2. This CDR3 has 15 residues. Per the germline V gene, CDR1 is MNHNS and CDR2 is SASEGT. Unmatched junction bases numbered 12, after V lost 4 bases and J lost 9 bases. The CDR3 loop reads CASSGGGSFPGIQYF. CDR3 coding DNA: TGTGCCAGCAGTGGGGGGGGTTCATTTCCAGGCATTCAGTACTTC.

This clone appeared a few times. The rearrangement uses TRBV25-1 and TRBJ1-1, with D perhaps TRBD1 (6 bases). The CDR3 contains 11 residues. V was shortened by 4 bases and J by 8 bases, with 8 bases between the two germline ends. Germline CDR1 MGHDK, CDR2 SYGVNS. CDR3 loop: CASSAGTEAFF. Here the CDR3 DNA reads TGTGCCAGCAGTGCAGGGACAGAAGCTTTCTTT.

This clone occurred a few times. The CDR3 reads CASSPLGPGYGYTF. CDR3 DNA sequence: TGTGCCAGCAGTCCCCTGGGTCCGGGCTATGGCTACACCTTC. The chain carries TRBV14 and TRBJ1-2, with D uncertain. V was pared by 6 bases and J by 4 bases, with 15 bases between. This CDR3 region has 14 residues. Per germline, CDR1 SGHDN and CDR2 FVKESK. Full variable domain (missing parts from reference TRBV14 and TRBJ1-2): EAGVTQFPSHSVIEKGQTVTLRCDPISGHDNLYWYRRVMGKEIKFLLHFVKESKQDESGMPNNRFLAERTGGTYSTLKVQPAELEDSGVYFCASSPLGPGYGYTFGSGTRLTVV.

V and J are TRBV9 and TRBJ1-2; tentatively, D is TRBD1 (5 bases). The CDR3 consists of 15 residues. V shed 3 bases and J shed 1 base, with 13 bases lying between them. Germline CDR1 is SGDLS and CDR2 is YYNGEE. The CDR3 nucleotides are TGTGCCAGCAGCGGAGATCCGGGGGTTAACTATGGCTACACCTTC. This encodes CASSGDPGVNYGYTF.